The next 23 T cell receptor beta chains were all read from a single sample in a study of cytomegalovirus exposure and HLA in healthy donors. Researchers ran the PCR with 60 Vbeta and 13 Jbeta primers. This table comes from immunoSEQ multiplex PCR, and its TCRdb copy is limited to in-frame clones, with some not included. This sample has around 90,000 clones, with 65% to 85% found just once. Material: PBMCs. These receptors came from a man younger than 45 in good health and CMV-seronegative.

This chain joins TRBV5-1 and TRBJ2-7; 10 bases agree with TRBD1. Trimming at V came to 3 bases and at J to 4 bases, leaving 7 bases not matched to a gene. The CDR3 runs 15 residues. Germline CDR1 is SGHRS and CDR2 is YFSETQ. CDR3: CASSWPDRGLYEQYF. CDR3 coding DNA: TGCGCCAGCAGCTGGCCCGACAGGGGGCTGTACGAGCAGTACTTC.

This clone has a single count. This sequence joins TRBV28 and TRBJ1-4, with 7 nucleotides matching TRBD1. With V trimmed by 6 bases and J by 3 bases, 10 bases remained unmatched. CDR3 length: 16 residues. Per the germline V gene, CDR1 is MDHEN and CDR2 is SYDVKM. CDR3 residues: CASSPMLGGSNEKLFF. CDR3 bases: TGTGCCAGCAGCCCGATGTTAGGGGGCTCTAATGAAAAACTGTTTTTT. The variable domain in full, with the rest retrieved from reference TRBV28 and TRBJ1-4, is DVKVTQSSRYLVKRTGEKVFLECVQDMDHENMFWYRQDPGLGLRLIYFSYDVKMKEKGDIPEGYSVSREKKERFSLILESASTNQTSMYLCASSPMLGGSNEKLFFGSGTQLSVL.

The chain has TRBV5-1 and TRBJ1-1; TRBD1 might be the D (5 bases). V was clipped by 0 bases and J by 0 bases, with 9 bases between them. Per the germline V gene, CDR1 is SGHRS and CDR2 is YFSETQ. This CDR3 has 15 amino acids. DNA for the CDR3: TGCGCCAGCAGCTTGGATAGGGGAATGAACACTGAAGCTTTCTTT. This codes for CASSLDRGMNTEAFF.

This clone has a single count. This chain joins TRBV7-9 and TRBJ2-7; no clear D. This CDR3 has 13 amino acids. V lost 5 bases and J lost 0, with 8 bases in between. Germline CDR1 reads SEHNR; CDR2 reads FQNEAQ (reference sequence). The chain's CDR3 is CASSPRSSYEQYF. The CDR3, as DNA: TGTGCCAGCAGCCCCCGCAGCTCCTACGAGCAGTACTTC.

The chain combines TRBV7-2 with TRBJ2-1; 7 positions match TRBD2. The V gene's germline CDR1 is SGHTA and CDR2 FQGNSA. This CDR3 spans 14 amino acids. With 4 bases clipped from V and 9 bases from J, the junction kept 9 bases outside the gene matches. CDR3 coding DNA: TGTGCCAGCAGCTCCAGCGGGGCCCCGTCTGAGCAGTTCTTC. This gives the protein CASSSSGAPSEQFF.

The chain couples TRBV15 to TRBJ2-7; 8 bases match TRBD2. V trimming: 5 bases; J trimming: 4 bases; junction bases outside the gene matches: 10. The germline V gene encodes CDR1 LNHNV and CDR2 YYDKDF (reference sequence). The CDR3 is 15 amino acids. This chain's CDR3 is CATSLNLAGPYEQYF. The CDR3 bases are TGTGCCACCAGCTTAAACCTAGCGGGTCCTTACGAGCAGTACTTC. Using reference TRBV15 and TRBJ2-7 for the parts outside the CDR3, the full variable domain is DAMVIQNPRYQVTQFGKPVTLSCSQTLNHNVMYWYQQKSSQAPKLLFHYYDKDFNNEADTPDNFQSRRPNTSFCFLDIRSPGLGDTAMYLCATSLNLAGPYEQYFGPGTRLTVT.

The V call is TRBV5-1, the J call TRBJ1-3, with D hard to call. V dropped 0 bases and J dropped 3 bases, with 13 bases sitting between them. The CDR3 has 16 amino acids. The germline V gene has CDR1 SGHRS and CDR2 YFSETQ. The CDR3 reads CASSLDVQAGGNTIYF. The CDR3 nucleotides are TGCGCCAGCAGCTTGGATGTTCAGGCCGGTGGAAACACCATATATTTT.

The chain joins TRBV14 to TRBJ1-2; weak D call: TRBD1 (6 bases). V lost 8 bases, J lost 5 bases, and 15 bases lay in between. Looked up from germline, CDR1 is SGHDN and CDR2 is FVKESK. This CDR3 contains 13 residues. The CDR3 region has the DNA TGTGCCAGCTCACTCAGGGGAAGGTATGGCTACACCTTC. It encodes CASSLRGRYGYTF.

This sequence joins TRBV6-4 and TRBJ1-4; D remains ambiguous. From germline, CDR1 is MRHNA and CDR2 SNTAGT. This CDR3 is 16 amino acids long. Trimming removed 6 bases at V and 6 bases at J, with 20 bases between. The CDR3 coding sequence is TGTGCCAGCAGCCCAACGGGTGGTGGGAGTGATGAAAAACTGTTTTTT. Its translation is CASSPTGGGSDEKLFF.

The chain links TRBV2 to TRBJ2-6; 7 nucleotides line up with TRBD2. The V gene's germline CDR1 is SNHLY and CDR2 FYNNEI. The CDR3 is 14 amino acids. The J segment lost 4 bases and the V segment lost 9 bases, leaving 6 bases of the junction unmatched. The chain's CDR3 is CARGGVSGANVLTF. The DNA of the CDR3 is TGTGCCAGGGGGGGGGTATCCGGGGCCAACGTCCTGACTTTC. Together with reference TRBV2 and TRBJ2-6, the CDR3 gives the full variable domain: EPEVTQTPSHQVTQMGQEVILRCVPISNHLYFYWYRQILGQKVEFLVSFYNNEISEKSEIFDDQFSVERPDGSNFTLKIRSTKLEDSAMYFCARGGVSGANVLTFGAGSRLTVL.

This clone turned up a few times. The V gene is TRBV2, the J gene TRBJ1-4; the match to TRBD1 covers 8 bases. Germline V gene sequence: CDR1 SNHLY, CDR2 FYNNEI. V shed 6 bases and J 2 bases; nucleotides not matched to a gene: 8. The CDR3 spans 16 residues. The CDR3 nucleotides read TGTGCCAGCAGGGACGGACAGGGACGCACTAATGAAAAACTGTTTTTT. Its protein product is CASRDGQGRTNEKLFF. Looking up the rest from reference TRBV2 and TRBJ1-4 gives the full variable domain: EPEVTQTPSHQVTQMGQEVILRCVPISNHLYFYWYRQILGQKVEFLVSFYNNEISEKSEIFDDQFSVERPDGSNFTLKIRSTKLEDSAMYFCASRDGQGRTNEKLFFGSGTQLSVL.

This rearrangement joins TRBV13 to TRBJ2-1, with 8 bases lining up with TRBD2. The CDR3 has 15 residues. From germline, CDR1 is PRHDT and CDR2 FYEKMQ (reference sequence). Unmatched junction bases numbered 11, after V lost 3 bases and J lost 10 bases. The CDR3 DNA is TGTGCCAGCAGCTTGGCGGCGGGGGGAATGATAGAGCAGTTCTTC. This encodes CASSLAAGGMIEQFF. The complete variable domain, with remaining parts taken from reference TRBV13 and TRBJ2-1, reads AAGVIQSPRHLIKEKRETATLKCYPIPRHDTVYWYQQGPGQDPQFLISFYEKMQSDKGSIPDRFSAQQFSDYHSELNMSSLELGDSALYFCASSLAAGGMIEQFFGPGTRLTVL.

The chain couples TRBV29-1 to TRBJ1-2; 8 bases fit TRBD1. Germline V gene data show CDR1 as SQVTM and CDR2 as ANQGSEA. This CDR3 is built from 14 residues. Trimming at V came to 6 bases and at J to 4 bases, leaving 10 bases not matched to a gene. CDR3 loop: CSVDAGRGLYGYTF. The CDR3 bases are TGCAGCGTCGATGCGGGCAGGGGGCTCTATGGCTACACCTTC.

The rearrangement links TRBV28 to TRBJ1-1; 8 positions agree with TRBD1. Germline CDR1 is MDHEN and CDR2 is SYDVKM. Trimming at V came to 4 bases and at J to 6 bases, leaving 4 bases not matched to a gene. This CDR3 is built from 13 residues. The CDR3 reads CASSSGQASEAFF. CDR3 nucleotides: TGTGCCAGCAGTTCGGGACAGGCCTCTGAAGCTTTCTTT.

J is TRBJ2-1 and V is TRBV28, with 15 bases fitting TRBD2. The J segment lost 8 bases and the V segment lost 5 bases, leaving 7 bases of the junction unmatched. The germline gives CDR1 MDHEN, CDR2 SYDVKM. CDR3 length: 16 amino acids. This chain's CDR3 is CASSRTSGGANHEQFF. For the CDR3, the DNA is TGTGCCAGCAGTCGGACTAGCGGGGGGGCCAACCATGAGCAGTTCTTC.

This rearrangement joins TRBV10-3 to TRBJ2-7, with TRBD2 identical over 14 bases. The CDR3 covers 15 residues. J gave up 3 bases and V 7 bases, and 5 bases lay outside the gene matches. Germline values: CDR1 ENHRY, CDR2 SYGVKD. CDR3 DNA: TGTGCCATCAAGAAGGGACTAGCGGGGGACTACGAGCAGTACTTC. Translating it yields CAIKKGLAGDYEQYF.

This clone turned up a few times. J is TRBJ2-1 and V is TRBV7-2, with TRBD2 identical over 9 bases. Germline V gene sequence: CDR1 SGHTA, CDR2 FQGNSA. CDR3 length: 15 residues. Germline trimming cut 6 bases from V and 8 bases from J; bases unmatched to any gene: 11. For the CDR3, the DNA is TGTGCCAGCAGGCCGGGACTAGCTTATGTCGATGAGCAGTTCTTC. It yields the protein CASRPGLAYVDEQFF.

The V and J genes are TRBV2 and TRBJ2-1; D uncertain. The CDR3 totals 16 residues. The germline gives CDR1 SNHLY, CDR2 FYNNEI. The V and J ends lost 5 bases and 1 base respectively, with 15 bases between them. CDR3 amino acids: CASSKTEARSYNEQFF. The CDR3 nucleotides are TGTGCCAGCAGTAAAACAGAAGCCAGGTCCTACAATGAGCAGTTCTTC.

This sequence joins TRBV6-5 and TRBJ1-3, with D perhaps TRBD1 (5 bases). Germline CDR1 is MNHEY and CDR2 is SVGAGI. The CDR3 length is 14 residues. V was shortened by 4 bases and J by 3 bases, with 10 bases between the two germline ends. As DNA, the CDR3 is TGTGCCAGCAGTTCAGGGATACGTGGAAACACCATATATTTT. Its translation is CASSSGIRGNTIYF.

This chain uses TRBV28 with TRBJ2-3, with 12 bases lining up with TRBD2. Trimming cost V 4 bases and J 4 bases; bases outside gene matches: 12. This CDR3 is 18 amino acids long. The germline gives CDR1 MDHEN, CDR2 SYDVKM. The DNA of the CDR3 is TGTGCCAGCAGTTCCCCTGGGGCTAGCGGGGGGGCGGCAGATACGCAGTATTTT. Protein product: CASSSPGASGGAADTQYF.

The chain employs TRBV5-4 and TRBJ1-4, with 8 bases aligning to TRBD1. This CDR3 contains 15 residues. In germline, CDR1 is SGHNT, CDR2 YYREEE (reference sequence). The ends lost 5 bases at V and 2 bases at J; junction bases unmatched: 5. This chain's CDR3 is CASSSRTGTNEKLFF. The CDR3 nucleotides are TGTGCCAGCAGTTCCCGGACAGGGACTAATGAAAAACTGTTTTTT.

Here the CDR3 DNA reads TGTGCCAGTAGCCATGGGCTCCGTAGCAATCAGCCCCAGCATTTT. This translates into CASSHGLRSNQPQHF. The chain joins TRBV19 to TRBJ1-5, with D unclear. The length of the CDR3 is 15 residues. Germline CDR1 and CDR2: LNHDA and SQIVND (reference sequence). Trimming pared 6 bases from V and 0 bases from J, leaving 12 bases between.

This chain uses TRBV4-2 with TRBJ1-4, with 11 bases fitting TRBD1. V gave up 0 bases and J gave up 7 bases; unmatched junction bases: 7. Looked up from germline, CDR1 is LGHNA and CDR2 is YNFKEQ. The CDR3 runs to 17 residues. The chain's CDR3 is CASSQDRGTGGGEKLFF. Here the CDR3 DNA reads TGTGCCAGCAGCCAAGATCGGGGGACAGGGGGGGGTGAAAAACTGTTTTTT.